These T cell receptor beta chains were read from a single sample in a study of cytotoxic CD8 clonotypes in ibrutinib-treated CLL. Profiling relied on immunoSEQ multiplex PCR, and the TCRdb table lists in-frame clones only, not all of them. The data show approximately 92,000 clones, with over 60% seen just once and around 23% held by the top ten. Material: PBMCs, obtained after 24 months of ibrutinib treatment. The receptor set was obtained from a human donor with chronic lymphocytic leukemia. CDR3s include the opening cysteine and the closing phenylalanine or tryptophan.

CDR3: CASRRTGANEQFF
V: TRBV6-6
length: 13
J: TRBJ2-1

CDR3: CASSKLEYEQYF
V: TRBV5-8
length: 12
J: TRBJ2-7

CDR3: CATSRAGGLYNEQFF
V: TRBV15
length: 15
J: TRBJ2-1

CDR3: CASSVYGGSYGYTF
V: TRBV9
length: 14
J: TRBJ1-2

CDR3: CASSPTSGRVETQYF
V: TRBV5-1
length: 15
J: TRBJ2-5

CDR3: CAVYGYSGANVLTF
V: TRBV28
length: 14
J: TRBJ2-6

CDR3: CASSEQGSNTEAFF
V: TRBV6-1
length: 14
J: TRBJ1-1

CDR3: CASSVLAGTYEQYF
V: TRBV6-1
length: 14
J: TRBJ2-7

CDR3: CASSPTWVNYEQYF
V: TRBV27
length: 14
J: TRBJ2-7

CDR3: CASSLSGGRRSTEAFF
V: TRBV11-1
length: 16
J: TRBJ1-1

CDR3: CASSFSGGRGSYNSPLHF
V: TRBV27
length: 18
J: TRBJ1-6

CDR3: CASSLSILGEQYF
V: TRBV28
length: 13
J: TRBJ2-7

CDR3: CASSITRGKGPLKSTDTQYF
V: TRBV5-1
length: 20
J: TRBJ2-3

CDR3: CASSTRTGEAFF
V: TRBV9
length: 12
J: TRBJ1-1

CDR3: CASSMDRGGRDTQYF
V: TRBV10-1
length: 15
J: TRBJ2-3

CDR3: CASSPVEVYEQYF
V: TRBV5-1
length: 13
J: TRBJ2-7

CDR3: CATSRDLGGGGGGNTGELFF
V: TRBV15
length: 20
J: TRBJ2-2

CDR3: CASSLTGGRTSGANVLTF
V: TRBV7-3
length: 18
J: TRBJ2-6

CDR3: CASSSPVNYNEQFF
V: TRBV7-2
length: 14
J: TRBJ2-1

CDR3: CASSIRQSSTDTQYF
V: TRBV7-9
length: 15
J: TRBJ2-3

CDR3: CASSVAASGSTYTQYF
V: TRBV9
length: 16
J: TRBJ2-3

CDR3: CASSSFGELFF
V: TRBV7-6
length: 11
J: TRBJ2-2

CDR3: CASSSPAGKAEQFF
V: TRBV11-2
length: 14
J: TRBJ2-1

CDR3: CASSFGQTNQPQHF
V: TRBV11-2
length: 14
J: TRBJ1-5